Shown below are 14 T cell receptor beta chains from a single sample sequenced in a study of early T cells in non-severe SARS-CoV-2 infection. TCRdb independently ran MiXCR on the 5' RACE reads; one entry per CDR3 protein. The sample lists about 97,000 distinct CDR3 sequences; 11% were seen once. This sample comprised whole blood, obtained at baseline. The origin of the receptors is an adult who was a healthcare worker with PCR-confirmed SARS-CoV-2 infection or an uninfected control (not recorded which).

The chain recombines TRBV12-3 or TRBV12-4 with TRBJ1-1; D unresolved. V lost 3 bases, J lost 0 bases, and 8 bases lay in between. There are 14 residues in the CDR3. The CDR3, as DNA: TGTGCCAGCAGTTTTTCTGCAATGAACACTGAAGCTTTCTTT. Its protein is CASSFSAMNTEAFF.

This clonotype was seen a handful of times. J is TRBJ1-2 and V is TRBV28, with D uncertain. This CDR3 is built from 12 residues. The V gene's germline CDR1 is MDHEN and CDR2 SYDVKM. The V end was cut by 5 bases, the J end by 4 bases, with 8 bases between. The DNA of the CDR3 is TGTGCCAGCAGTCCATCTCGCTATGGCTACACCTTC. Protein product: CASSPSRYGYTF.

The genes are TRBV27 and TRBJ2-4, with 13 bases identical to TRBD2. The trim removed 5 bases at V and 6 bases at J, leaving 4 bases unmatched. The germline V gene has CDR1 MNHEY and CDR2 SMNVEV (reference sequence). The CDR3 is made up of 15 amino acids. The CDR3 loop is CASSRTSGGGNIQYF. CDR3 coding DNA: TGTGCCAGCAGTAGGACTAGCGGGGGCGGAAACATTCAGTACTTC.

In its sample, this clonotype was seen a few times. The chain uses TRBV25-1 and TRBJ1-2; D may be TRBD1 (6 bases). There are 15 residues in the CDR3. Trimming removed 10 bases at V and 4 bases at J, with 22 bases between. Per germline, CDR1 MGHDK and CDR2 SYGVNS. CDR3 sequence (DNA): TGTGCCACCAAGCCCGCGACAGGAGGGGGCTATGGCTACACCTTC. It yields the protein CATKPATGGGYGYTF.

The chain uses TRBV9 and TRBJ2-5; TRBD2 matches 11 bases. Germline V gene sequence: CDR1 SGDLS, CDR2 YYNGEE. V lost 0 bases and J lost 5; bases outside the gene matches: 9. This CDR3 is built from 17 residues. Here the CDR3 reads CASSVATSGDLRETQYF. As DNA, the CDR3 is TGTGCCAGCAGCGTAGCGACTAGCGGGGACCTCCGGGAGACCCAGTACTTC.

The V call is TRBV6-2 or TRBV6-3, the J call TRBJ2-7, with D maybe TRBD1 (5 bases). Trimming removed 2 bases at V and 6 bases at J, with 8 bases between. The CDR3 contains 12 residues. CDR1 MNHEY and CDR2 SVGEGT come from the germline V gene. The CDR3 reads CASSYGALEQYF. CDR3 in DNA: TGTGCCAGCAGTTACGGGGCTCTCGAGCAGTACTTC.

This clonotype was detected ten times or more. The chain employs TRBV6-2 or TRBV6-3 and TRBJ2-5, with D perhaps matching TRBD2 (7 bases). V was trimmed by 5 bases and J by 5 bases, leaving 18 bases between them. The germline gives CDR1 MNHEY, CDR2 SVGEGT. CDR3 length equals 15 residues. CDR3 region: CASSTGGGSGETQYF. CDR3 sequence (DNA): TGTGCCAGCAGTACGGGGGGCGGGAGTGGTGAGACCCAGTACTTC.

This chain links TRBV6-1 with TRBJ2-7; TRBD2 agrees at 8 bases. The CDR3 is 16 amino acids. The germline V gene has CDR1 MNHNS and CDR2 SASEGT. Trimming cost V 6 bases and J 0 bases; bases outside gene matches: 10. This CDR3 reads CASRGGAGESSYEQYF. The CDR3 coding sequence is TGTGCCAGCAGGGGAGGAGCGGGAGAGTCCTCCTACGAGCAGTACTTC.

This clonotype was recorded at least ten times. The chain recombines TRBV6-5 with TRBJ2-3; 12 positions agree with TRBD2. The CDR3 length is 16 residues. Trimming took 6 bases from V and 6 from J; bases not matched to a gene: 10. Germline CDR1 is MNHEY and CDR2 is SVGAGI. The CDR3 loop reads CASSSRLAGDRDTQYF. The CDR3 nucleotides read TGTGCCAGCAGCTCCAGACTAGCGGGAGATAGGGATACGCAGTATTTT.

This clonotype was recorded at least ten times. V and J are TRBV3-1 and TRBJ2-2; tentative D call: TRBD2 (6 bases). Germline CDR1 reads LGHDT; CDR2 reads YNNKEL (reference sequence). This CDR3 comprises 18 residues. Trimming removed 0 bases at V and 1 base at J, with 15 bases between. Here the CDR3 DNA reads TGTGCCAGCAGCCAAGATGATGGAGGGGCCGTGAACACCGGGGAGCTGTTTTTT. Translated, it gives CASSQDDGGAVNTGELFF.

This clonotype came up a few times. The chain is built from TRBV7-6 and TRBJ2-2; D remains ambiguous. The CDR3 extends over 16 amino acids. The germline V and J ends were trimmed by 1 base and 1 base, with 10 bases remaining between them. Germline CDR1 SGHVS, CDR2 FNYEAQ. The CDR3 sequence: CASSLVPGRNTGELFF. CDR3 DNA sequence: TGTGCCAGCAGCTTAGTTCCGGGTAGGAACACCGGGGAGCTGTTTTTT.

The V and J genes are TRBV24-1 and TRBJ2-3; TRBD1 or TRBD2 may be the D gene (6 bases each). The germline V gene has CDR1 KGHDR and CDR2 SFDVKD. This CDR3 spans 18 amino acids. Trimming removed 5 bases at V and 0 bases at J, with 20 bases between. This chain's CDR3 is CATSALGVGGTSTDTQYF. Here the CDR3 DNA reads TGTGCCACCAGTGCTCTGGGAGTGGGGGGCACTAGCACAGATACGCAGTATTTT.

In the case of this clonotype: It may be a read error: a sequence one base away is much more abundant. V and J are TRBV13 and TRBJ1-1; maybe TRBD1 (5 bases). Germline V gene data show CDR1 as PRHDT and CDR2 as FYEKMQ (reference sequence). Trimming took 3 bases from V and 1 from J, leaving 12 bases between them. This CDR3 has 15 residues. CDR3: CASSLASQANTEAFF. CDR3 in DNA: TGTGCCAGCAGCTTGGCTTCACAGGCGAACACTGAAGCTTTCTTT.

This clonotype was seen many times. The chain uses TRBV6-2 or TRBV6-3 and TRBJ2-7, with TRBD1 matching over 7 bases. Germline trimming cut 5 bases from V and 3 bases from J; bases unmatched to any gene: 7. Germline V gives CDR1 MNHEY, CDR2 SVGEGT. There are 14 residues in the CDR3. The CDR3 region is CASSEANRGYEQYF. The CDR3 DNA reads TGTGCCAGCAGTGAAGCCAACAGGGGCTACGAGCAGTACTTC.